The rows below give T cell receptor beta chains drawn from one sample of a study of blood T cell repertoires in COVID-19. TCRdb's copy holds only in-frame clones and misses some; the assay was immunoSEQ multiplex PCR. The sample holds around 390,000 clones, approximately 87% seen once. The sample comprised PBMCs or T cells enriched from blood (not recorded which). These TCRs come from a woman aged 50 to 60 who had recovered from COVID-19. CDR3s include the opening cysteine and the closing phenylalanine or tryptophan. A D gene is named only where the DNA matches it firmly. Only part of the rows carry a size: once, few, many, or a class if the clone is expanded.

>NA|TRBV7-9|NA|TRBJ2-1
TGTGCCAGCAGCTCCCGAGGAGGGCGGTCGAATGAGCAGTTCTTC
CASSSRGGRSNEQFF
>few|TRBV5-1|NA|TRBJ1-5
TGCGCCAGCAGCCGCACCGGGGAGGGGGGCAATCAGCCCCAGCATTTT
CASSRTGEGGNQPQHF
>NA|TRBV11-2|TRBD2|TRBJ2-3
TGTGCCAGCAGATATAGCGGGGGAAGCACAGATACGCAGTATTTT
CASRYSGGSTDTQYF
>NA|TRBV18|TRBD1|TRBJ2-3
TGTGCCAGCTCCTCACGGGGGACAGGGGCCGGGGCCACAGATACGCAGTATTTT
CASSSRGTGAGATDTQYF
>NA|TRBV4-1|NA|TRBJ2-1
TGCGCCAGCAGCCAAGATCGAGGTTTTAGCTCCTACAATGAGCAGTTCTTC
CASSQDRGFSSYNEQFF
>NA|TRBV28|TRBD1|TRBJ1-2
TGTGCCAGCGAGAAATGGACAGGGGTGTCCATTAACTATGGCTACACCTTC
CASEKWTGVSINYGYTF
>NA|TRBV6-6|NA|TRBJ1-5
TGTGCCAGCAACCAGGACTCTGGCAATCAGCCCCAGCATTTT
CASNQDSGNQPQHF
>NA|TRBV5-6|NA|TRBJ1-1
TGTGCCAGCAGTACCGGGGGTGCCACTGAAGCTTTCTTT
CASSTGGATEAFF
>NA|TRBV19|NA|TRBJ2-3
TGTGCCAGTAATAACGACATTTTAGATACGCAGTATTTT
CASNNDILDTQYF
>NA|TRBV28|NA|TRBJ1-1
TGTGCCAGCAGTTTAAACAGACCGATGAACACTGAAGCTTTCTTT
CASSLNRPMNTEAFF
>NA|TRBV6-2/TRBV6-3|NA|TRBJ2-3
TGTGCCAGCAGTTACTGGACTCCCGGGGTAGATACGCAGTATTTT
CASSYWTPGVDTQYF
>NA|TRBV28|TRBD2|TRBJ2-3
TGTGCCAGTGGAATCCTAGCGGGGGGTTCAGATACGCAGTATTTT
CASGILAGGSDTQYF
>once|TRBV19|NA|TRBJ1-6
TGTGCCAGTAGTCCGTACTCTGGGGAGGGTTCACCCCTCCACTTT
CASSPYSGEGSPLHF
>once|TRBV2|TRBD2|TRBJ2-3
TGTGCCGTCAGACTAGCCCGAGATACGCAGTATTTT
CAVRLARDTQYF
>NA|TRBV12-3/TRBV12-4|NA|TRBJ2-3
TGTGCCAGCAGTTGGACAGCACTTGATACGCAGTATTTT
CASSWTALDTQYF
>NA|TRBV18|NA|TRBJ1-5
TGTGCCAGCTCAGTCACCGGGGGTAGCAATCAGCCCCAGCATTTT
CASSVTGGSNQPQHF
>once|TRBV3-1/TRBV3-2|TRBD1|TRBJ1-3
TGTGCCAGCAGCCAATCAATCCGGACAGGGCGAAACACCATATATTTT
CASSQSIRTGRNTIYF
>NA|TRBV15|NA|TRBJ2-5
TGTGCCACCAGCAGAGATTCAGGGCGCGAGACCCAGTACTTC
CATSRDSGRETQYF
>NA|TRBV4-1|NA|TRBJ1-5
TGCGCCAGCAGCCAAGATTTTGGGAGGAATCAGCCCCAGCATTTT
CASSQDFGRNQPQHF
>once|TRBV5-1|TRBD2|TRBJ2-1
TGCGCCAGCAGCTTGGCGCTAGCGGGGGGACCTTACAATGAGCAGTTCTTC
CASSLALAGGPYNEQFF
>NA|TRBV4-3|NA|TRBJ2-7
TGCGCCAGCAGCCAAGGTTTTAGTAGCGAGCAGTACTTC
CASSQGFSSEQYF
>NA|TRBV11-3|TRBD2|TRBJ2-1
TGTGCCAGCAGCTTCGGGGGGGCGGCTGAGCAGTTCTTC
CASSFGGAAEQFF
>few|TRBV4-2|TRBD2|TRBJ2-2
TGTGCCAGCGCGCCGGGCGGGGGGGCCGGTTTGAACACCGGGGAGCTGTTTTTT
CASAPGGGAGLNTGELFF
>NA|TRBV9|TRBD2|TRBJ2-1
TGTGCCAGCAGCGATAGCGGGGATACCAACCACAATGAGCAGTTCTTC
CASSDSGDTNHNEQFF
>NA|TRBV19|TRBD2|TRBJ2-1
TGTGCCAGTACCTCAGGACTAGTTTCAAATGAGCAGTTCTTC
CASTSGLVSNEQFF
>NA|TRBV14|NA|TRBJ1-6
TGTGCCAGCAGCCAATCGGGGGGCGTTTCACCCCTCCACTTT
CASSQSGGVSPLHF
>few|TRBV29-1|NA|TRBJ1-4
TGCAGCGCCGCGGGTCAGATTAATGAAAAACTGTTTTTT
CSAAGQINEKLFF
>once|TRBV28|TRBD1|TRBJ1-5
TGTGCCAGCAGTCCGACAGGGCTTAGCAATCAGCCCCAGCATTTT
CASSPTGLSNQPQHF
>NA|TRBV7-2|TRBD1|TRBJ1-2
TGTGCCAGCAGCCGGAGAGTATCAGGGGGCCCCTATGGCTACACCTTC
CASSRRVSGGPYGYTF
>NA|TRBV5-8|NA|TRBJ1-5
TGTGCCAGCAGCTTTGCCATGACGGGTTATAGCAATCAGCCCCAGCATTTT
CASSFAMTGYSNQPQHF
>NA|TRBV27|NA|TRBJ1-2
TGTGCCAGCAGTTTATGGGGGCCCCTTAACTATGGCTACACCTTC
CASSLWGPLNYGYTF
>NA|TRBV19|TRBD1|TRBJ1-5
TGTGCCAGTACCACAAGGGACAGGTTCAATCAGCCCCAGCATTTT
CASTTRDRFNQPQHF